These 25 T cell receptor beta chains came from one sample sequenced in a study of blood T cell repertoires in COVID-19. Some clones are missing from TCRdb's copy, which holds only in-frame ones; the method was immunoSEQ multiplex PCR. The profile shows some 160,000 clones, around nine tenths of them singletons. What was sequenced was peripheral blood. All receptors derive from a woman aged 70 to 79 with COVID-19, enrolled during active disease.

The genes are TRBV12-5 and TRBJ1-1; D might be TRBD1 (6 bases). Between the trimmed V and J ends, which lost 8 bases and 3 bases, there was a span of 16 bases. Germline V gives CDR1 LGHNT, CDR2 FRNRAP. The CDR3 length is 14 residues. For the CDR3, the DNA is TGTGCTAGTCGCAACTCCAGGGGTGACACTGAAGCTTTCTTT. Its translation is CASRNSRGDTEAFF.

The chain combines TRBV3-1 (or the pseudogene TRBV3-2) with TRBJ1-1, with TRBD1 as a possible D gene (5 bases). The CDR3 totals 14 residues. Trimming pared 6 bases from V and 3 bases from J, leaving 14 bases between. The germline V gene encodes CDR1 LGHDT and CDR2 YNNKEL (reference sequence). CDR3 bases: TGTGCCAGCAGGGGGGGATTCGAGGACACTGAAGCTTTCTTT. Translation: CASRGGFEDTEAFF.

This chain uses TRBV5-1 with TRBJ2-5; 7 bases agree with TRBD2. CDR3 size: 15 residues. Germline assignment: CDR1 SGHRS and CDR2 YFSETQ. J gave up 2 bases and V 0 bases, and 4 bases lay outside the gene matches. The CDR3 DNA follows: TGCGCCAGCAGCTTGGATAATAGCGGGCAAGAGACCCAGTACTTC. Protein: CASSLDNSGQETQYF.

The table lists this clone with a count of one. This chain connects TRBV29-1 to TRBJ1-2; 9 bases align to TRBD1. Germline values: CDR1 SQVTM, CDR2 ANQGSEA. V was clipped by 6 bases and J by 6 bases; unmatched bases: 11. This CDR3 spans 14 amino acids. The chain's CDR3 is CSVKQGAGDHGYTF. CDR3 coding DNA: TGCAGCGTCAAACAGGGGGCTGGGGATCATGGCTACACCTTC.

The chain couples TRBV19 to TRBJ1-5, with D possibly being TRBD1 (5 bases). Between the trimmed V and J ends, which lost 10 bases and 9 bases, there was a span of 13 bases. There are 11 residues in the CDR3. Germline V gene data show CDR1 as LNHDA and CDR2 as SQIVND (reference sequence). CDR3 region: CATRGGGPQHF. CDR3 nucleotides: TGTGCCACCCGCGGGGGAGGGCCCCAGCATTTT.

The chain combines TRBV29-1 with TRBJ1-2; no reliable D call. The CDR3 spans 15 residues. V lost 0 bases to trimming and J lost 4 bases, with 15 bases between them. Germline CDR1 is SQVTM and CDR2 is ANQGSEA. The DNA of the CDR3 is TGCAGCGTTGAAGATCTCGGGGAGCCCCCCTATGGCTACACCTTC. This encodes CSVEDLGEPPYGYTF.

CDR3 nucleotides: TGTGCCAGCAGCTTGGCCGGGACAGGGTCCTACAATGAGCAGTTCTTC. It specifies CASSLAGTGSYNEQFF. The chain links TRBV5-6 to TRBJ2-1, with 9 bases lining up with TRBD1. Germline lookup yields CDR1 SGHDT and CDR2 YYEEEE. V lost 0 bases, J lost 1 base, and 2 bases stayed unmatched. CDR3 length: 16 residues.

This chain connects TRBV18 to TRBJ1-1; tentatively, D is TRBD1 (6 bases). This CDR3 spans 16 amino acids. V lost 1 base to trimming and J lost 0 bases, with 12 bases between them. The germline gives CDR1 KGHSH, CDR2 LQKENI. CDR3 amino acids: CASSPLKQGLNTEAFF. CDR3 coding DNA: TGTGCCAGCTCACCACTAAAACAGGGCTTGAACACTGAAGCTTTCTTT.

The gene calls are TRBV27 and TRBJ2-7, with 9 positions matching TRBD1. Germline V gene lookup returns CDR1 MNHEY and CDR2 SMNVEV (reference sequence). The CDR3 is made up of 12 amino acids. With V trimmed by 5 bases and J by 13 bases, 9 bases remained unmatched. The CDR3 DNA is TGTGCCAGCAGTCTGGGGACAGGGCCCTCTTACTTC. Protein: CASSLGTGPSYF.

The chain uses TRBV29-1 and TRBJ1-5, with a weak D call TRBD1 (5 bases). CDR1 is SQVTM and CDR2 is ANQGSEA in the germline V gene. The CDR3 has 14 amino acids. Trimming took 6 bases from V and 0 from J, leaving 12 bases between them. CDR3 sequence: CSVPRDCSNQPQHF. In nucleotides, the CDR3 is TGCAGCGTCCCGAGGGACTGTAGCAATCAGCCCCAGCATTTT. The whole variable domain, filled in from reference TRBV29-1 and TRBJ1-5, reads SAVISQKPSRDICQRGTSLTIQCQVDSQVTMMFWYRQQPGQSLTLIATANQGSEATYESGFVIDKFPISRPNLTFSTLTVSNMSPEDSSIYLCSVPRDCSNQPQHFGDGTRLSIL.

The rearrangement links TRBV29-1 to TRBJ1-2; 8 bases agree with TRBD1. CDR3 size: 14 residues. V was clipped by 2 bases and J by 0 bases; unmatched bases: 2. Germline V gene data show CDR1 as SQVTM and CDR2 as ANQGSEA. The CDR3 sequence is CSVETTGANYGYTF. DNA of the CDR3: TGCAGCGTTGAAACGACAGGGGCTAACTATGGCTACACCTTC.

V is TRBV3-1 (or the pseudogene TRBV3-2) and J is TRBJ2-3; 15 nucleotides line up with TRBD2. In germline, CDR1 is LGHDT, CDR2 YNNKEL (reference sequence). The CDR3 runs 17 residues. V dropped 3 bases and J dropped 8; count of bases not matched to a gene: 9. The CDR3 sequence: CASSQDGLAGGRSTQYF. CDR3 in DNA: TGTGCCAGCAGCCAGGACGGACTAGCGGGGGGGCGGAGTACGCAGTATTTT.

In this sample, this clone turned up once. The chain recombines TRBV5-1 with TRBJ1-5; 9 nucleotides match TRBD1. CDR3 length: 16 amino acids. V trimming: 3 bases; J trimming: 7 bases; junction bases outside the gene matches: 11. Germline V gene sequence: CDR1 SGHRS, CDR2 YFSETQ. The CDR3 loop is CASSSGTGSGEQPQHF. CDR3 coding DNA: TGCGCCAGCAGCTCGGGGACAGGGAGTGGCGAACAGCCCCAGCATTTT.

The chain has TRBV20-1 and TRBJ1-1; weak D call: TRBD1 (6 bases). The CDR3 consists of 13 residues. Germline V gene data show CDR1 as DFQATT and CDR2 as SNEGSKA (reference sequence). Trimming left V 3 bases short and J 1 base short, with 9 bases between. The DNA for the CDR3 is TGCAGTGCTAGTGGGACAAGGAACACTGAAGCTTTCTTT. Its protein is CSASGTRNTEAFF.

CDR3 in DNA: TGTGCCAGTAGTATATCTCCGGTGAACACTGAAGCTTTCTTT. Its translation is CASSISPVNTEAFF. The chain joins TRBV19 to TRBJ1-1; the D is unclear. The germline CDR1 and CDR2 sequences are LNHDA and SQIVND (reference sequence). The ends were cut back, 2 bases at V and 0 bases at J, with 7 bases in the middle. The CDR3 totals 14 residues.

The V and J genes are TRBV7-3 and TRBJ2-7, with 7 bases matching TRBD1. The CDR3 contains 13 residues. Trimming cost V 5 bases and J 5 bases; bases outside gene matches: 6. Germline assignment: CDR1 SGHTA and CDR2 FQGTGA. The CDR3 nucleotides read TGTGCCAGCAGCCGTTCGACAGGGAACGAGCAGTACTTC. Its translation: CASSRSTGNEQYF.

This sequence joins TRBV3-1 (or the pseudogene TRBV3-2) and TRBJ2-7, with 7 nucleotides matching TRBD1. Losses at the gene ends were 3 bases for V and 1 base for J; bases not matched to a gene: 3. This CDR3 is 14 amino acids long. Germline V lookup: CDR1 LGHDT, CDR2 YNNKEL (reference sequence). CDR3 sequence: CASSQGTVSYEQYF. In DNA form, the CDR3 reads TGTGCCAGCAGCCAGGGGACAGTATCCTACGAGCAGTACTTC.

The rearrangement joins TRBV19 to TRBJ1-4, with D tentatively TRBD1 (5 bases). Per germline, CDR1 LNHDA and CDR2 SQIVND (reference sequence). Deletions cut 10 bases from V and 10 bases from J, with 16 bases between. CDR3 length equals 12 residues. The CDR3 region has the DNA TGTGCCATCGGGAGGGGTTCAGGAAAACTGTTTTTT. This sequence encodes CAIGRGSGKLFF.

The V gene is TRBV5-1, the J gene TRBJ2-7; D may be TRBD1 (6 bases). Germline CDR1 SGHRS, CDR2 YFSETQ. The CDR3 runs to 15 residues. V was pared by 3 bases and J by 3 bases, with 16 bases between. Written as DNA, the CDR3 is TGCGCCAGCAGCTCGCCGCAGGGGTATAACTACGAGCAGTACTTC. As protein: CASSSPQGYNYEQYF.

The genes are TRBV3-1 (or the pseudogene TRBV3-2) and TRBJ1-1, with a possible D match to TRBD1 (6 bases). The CDR3 has 14 residues. CDR1 and CDR2 (germline): LGHDT, YNNKEL (reference sequence). V lost 4 bases to trimming and J lost 7 bases, with 16 bases between them. The CDR3 DNA reads TGTGCCAGCAGCCCAACCTCGGGACATTTTGAAGCTTTCTTT. Its protein is CASSPTSGHFEAFF.

The rearrangement uses TRBV19 and TRBJ2-3, with 7 bases that match TRBD1. This CDR3 has 15 residues. V trimming: 10 bases; J trimming: 5 bases; junction bases outside the gene matches: 15. From germline, CDR1 is LNHDA and CDR2 SQIVND (reference sequence). The CDR3: CATTPRRGGEDTQYF. The CDR3 DNA is TGTGCCACCACCCCGCGGAGAGGGGGCGAAGATACGCAGTATTTT.

This rearrangement joins TRBV27 to TRBJ2-1, with 8 bases lining up with TRBD1. This CDR3 region has 17 residues. CDR1 and CDR2 from the germline V gene are MNHEY and SMNVEV (reference sequence). The V segment lost 3 bases and the J segment 4 bases; nucleotides outside the gene matches: 11. CDR3 DNA sequence: TGTGCCAGCAGTTTTAGGACAGGGTTTCTTCGGTACAATGAGCAGTTCTTC. The encoded protein is CASSFRTGFLRYNEQFF.

CDR3 protein: CASSLYGTALNTIYF. The CDR3 bases are TGTGCCAGCAGTTTATACGGGACAGCCTTAAACACCATATATTTT. J is TRBJ1-3 and V is TRBV28, with 7 bases fitting TRBD1. The CDR3 sequence is 15 residues long. With 1 base clipped from V and 6 bases from J, the junction kept 6 bases outside the gene matches. Germline values: CDR1 MDHEN, CDR2 SYDVKM.

The rearrangement links TRBV25-1 to TRBJ2-3, with D possibly matching TRBD1 (6 bases). This CDR3 is 17 amino acids long. V gave up 1 base and J gave up 3 bases, with 17 bases separating them. Per the germline V gene, CDR1 is MGHDK and CDR2 is SYGVNS. The CDR3 loop is CASSESQRRQATDTQYF. As DNA, the CDR3 is TGTGCCAGCAGTGAATCCCAAAGAAGACAGGCAACAGATACGCAGTATTTT.

Written as DNA, the CDR3 is TGTGCCAGTAGTATTAGCCGGGACACCTACCCGCCCCAGCATTTT. Residues: CASSISRDTYPPQHF. The chain is built from TRBV19 and TRBJ1-5; a weak D match, TRBD1 (6 bases). CDR3 length: 15 amino acids. Germline V gene sequence: CDR1 LNHDA, CDR2 SQIVND (reference sequence). V lost 3 bases and J lost 9, with 18 bases in between.